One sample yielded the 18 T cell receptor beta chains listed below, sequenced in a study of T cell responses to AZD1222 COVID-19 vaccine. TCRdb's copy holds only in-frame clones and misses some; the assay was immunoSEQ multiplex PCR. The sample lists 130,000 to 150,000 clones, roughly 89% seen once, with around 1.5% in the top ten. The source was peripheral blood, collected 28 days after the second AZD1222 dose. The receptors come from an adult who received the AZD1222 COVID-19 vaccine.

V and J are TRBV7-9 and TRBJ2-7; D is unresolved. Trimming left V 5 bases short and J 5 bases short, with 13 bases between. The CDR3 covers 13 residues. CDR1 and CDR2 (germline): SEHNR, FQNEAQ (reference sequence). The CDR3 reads CASSLPGHDEQYF. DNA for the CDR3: TGTGCCAGCAGCCTACCCGGCCACGACGAGCAGTACTTC.

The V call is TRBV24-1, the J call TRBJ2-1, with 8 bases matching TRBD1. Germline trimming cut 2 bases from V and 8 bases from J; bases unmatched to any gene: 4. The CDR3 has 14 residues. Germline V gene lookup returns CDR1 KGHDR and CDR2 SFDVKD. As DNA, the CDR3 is TGTGCCACCAGTGATTGGACAGGGCGGGATGAGCAGTTCTTC. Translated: CATSDWTGRDEQFF.

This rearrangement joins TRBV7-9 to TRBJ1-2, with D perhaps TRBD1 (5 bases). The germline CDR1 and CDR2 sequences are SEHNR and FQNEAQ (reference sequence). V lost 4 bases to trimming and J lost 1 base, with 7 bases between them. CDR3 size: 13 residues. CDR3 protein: CASSSDSNYGYTF. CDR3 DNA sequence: TGTGCCAGCAGCTCAGACAGTAACTATGGCTACACCTTC. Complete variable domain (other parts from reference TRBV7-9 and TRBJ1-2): DTGVSQNPRHKITKRGQNVTFRCDPISEHNRLYWYRQTLGQGPEFLTYFQNEAQLEKSRLLSDRFSAERPKGSFSTLEIQRTEQGDSAMYLCASSSDSNYGYTFGSGTRLTVV.

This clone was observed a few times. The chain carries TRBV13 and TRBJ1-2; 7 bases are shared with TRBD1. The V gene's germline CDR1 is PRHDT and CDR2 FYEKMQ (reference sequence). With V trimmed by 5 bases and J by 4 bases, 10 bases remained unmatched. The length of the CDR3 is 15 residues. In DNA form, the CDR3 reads TGTGCCAGCAGCGTTATGGACCGGGACAGCTATGGCTACACCTTC. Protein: CASSVMDRDSYGYTF.

CDR3 DNA: TGTGCCAGCAGCTTAGATCAGGGGGGACAGGGGCATCCCATCTACGAGCAGTACTTC. This translates into CASSLDQGGQGHPIYEQYF. The chain combines TRBV11-3 with TRBJ2-7, with 10 bases lining up with TRBD1. CDR3 length: 19 amino acids. Germline assignment: CDR1 SGHNT and CDR2 YENEEA. The V and J ends lost 0 bases and 3 bases, in that order; junction bases with no gene match: 14.

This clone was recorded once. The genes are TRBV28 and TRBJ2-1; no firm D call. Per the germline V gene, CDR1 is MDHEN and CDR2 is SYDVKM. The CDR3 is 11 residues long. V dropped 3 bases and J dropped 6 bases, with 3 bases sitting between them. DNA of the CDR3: TGTGCCAGCAGTTTCTTCAATGAGCAGTTCTTC. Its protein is CASSFFNEQFF.

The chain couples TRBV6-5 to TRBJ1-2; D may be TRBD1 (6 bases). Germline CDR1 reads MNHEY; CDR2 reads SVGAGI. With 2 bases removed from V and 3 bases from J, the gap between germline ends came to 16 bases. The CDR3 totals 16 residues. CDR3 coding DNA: TGTGCCAGCAGTTACACCGGACAGATGGTGGACTATGGCTACACCTTC. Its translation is CASSYTGQMVDYGYTF.

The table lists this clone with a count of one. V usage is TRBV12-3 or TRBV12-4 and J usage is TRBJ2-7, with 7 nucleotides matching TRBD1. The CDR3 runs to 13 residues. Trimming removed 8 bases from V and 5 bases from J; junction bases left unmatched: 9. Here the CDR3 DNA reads TGTGCCAGCTCCCCCGGGACAGCAAACGAGCAGTACTTC. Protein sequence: CASSPGTANEQYF.

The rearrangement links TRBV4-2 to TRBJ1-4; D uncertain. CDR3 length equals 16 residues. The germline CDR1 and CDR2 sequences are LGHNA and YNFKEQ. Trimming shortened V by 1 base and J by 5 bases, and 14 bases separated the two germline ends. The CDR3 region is CASSQVFGAGNEKLFF. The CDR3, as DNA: TGTGCCAGCAGCCAAGTCTTTGGCGCAGGCAATGAAAAACTGTTTTTT.

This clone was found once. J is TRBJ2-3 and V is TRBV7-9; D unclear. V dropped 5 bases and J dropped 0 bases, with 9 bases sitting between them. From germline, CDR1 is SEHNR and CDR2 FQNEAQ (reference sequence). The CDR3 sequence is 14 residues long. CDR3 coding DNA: TGTGCCAGCAGCCCCATGACTAGCACAGATACGCAGTATTTT. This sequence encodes CASSPMTSTDTQYF.

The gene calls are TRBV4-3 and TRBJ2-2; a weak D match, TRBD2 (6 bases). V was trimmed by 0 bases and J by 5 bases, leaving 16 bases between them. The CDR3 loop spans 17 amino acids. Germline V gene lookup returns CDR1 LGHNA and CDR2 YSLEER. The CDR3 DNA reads TGCGCCAGCAGCCAAGATGGTTGGCGGGGTGGGACCGGGGAGCTGTTTTTT. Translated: CASSQDGWRGGTGELFF.

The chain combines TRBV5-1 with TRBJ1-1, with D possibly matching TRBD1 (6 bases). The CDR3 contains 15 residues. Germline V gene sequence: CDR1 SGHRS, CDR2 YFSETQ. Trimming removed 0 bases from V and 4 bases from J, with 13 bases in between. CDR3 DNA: TGCGCCAGCAGCTTGGATGGGGGCGGAGGCACTGAAGCTTTCTTT. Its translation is CASSLDGGGGTEAFF.

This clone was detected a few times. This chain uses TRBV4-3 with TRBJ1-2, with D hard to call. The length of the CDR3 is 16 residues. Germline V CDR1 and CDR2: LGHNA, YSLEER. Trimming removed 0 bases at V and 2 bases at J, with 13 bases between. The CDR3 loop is CASSQDREVRNYGYTF. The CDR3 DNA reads TGCGCCAGCAGCCAAGACCGGGAAGTCAGAAACTATGGCTACACCTTC.

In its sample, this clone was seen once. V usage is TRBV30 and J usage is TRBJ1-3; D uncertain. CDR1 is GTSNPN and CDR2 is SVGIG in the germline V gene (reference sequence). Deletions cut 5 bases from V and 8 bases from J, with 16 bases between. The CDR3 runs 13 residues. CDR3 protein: CAWHPLGQHTIYF. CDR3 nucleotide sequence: TGTGCCTGGCACCCCCTTGGCCAACACACCATATATTTT.

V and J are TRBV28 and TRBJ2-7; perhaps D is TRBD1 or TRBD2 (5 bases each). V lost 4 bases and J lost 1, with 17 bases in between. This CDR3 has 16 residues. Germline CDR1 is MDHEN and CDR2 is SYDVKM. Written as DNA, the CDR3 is TGTGCCAGCAGTTCCCGCCGGGGACGCATATCCTACGAGCAGTACTTC. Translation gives CASSSRRGRISYEQYF.

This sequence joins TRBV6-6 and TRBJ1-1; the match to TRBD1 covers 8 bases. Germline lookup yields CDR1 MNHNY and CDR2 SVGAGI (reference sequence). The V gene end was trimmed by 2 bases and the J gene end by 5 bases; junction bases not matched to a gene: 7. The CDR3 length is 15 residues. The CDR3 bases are TGTGCCAGCAGTTACACAGGGGGGGCTGTGACTGAAGCTTTCTTT. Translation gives CASSYTGGAVTEAFF.

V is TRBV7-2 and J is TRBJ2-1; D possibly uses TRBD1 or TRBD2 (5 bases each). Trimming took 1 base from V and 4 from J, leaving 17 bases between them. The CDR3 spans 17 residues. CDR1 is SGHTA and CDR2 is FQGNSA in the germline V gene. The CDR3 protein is CASSLGRASWTYNEQFF. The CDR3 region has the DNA TGTGCCAGCAGCTTAGGCAGGGCGTCATGGACTTACAATGAGCAGTTCTTC.

Here the CDR3 reads CATREGTANTEAFF. CDR3 nucleotides: TGTGCCACCAGGGAAGGGACGGCGAACACTGAAGCTTTCTTT. The chain carries TRBV15 and TRBJ1-1, with TRBD1 as a possible D gene (5 bases). Germline V lookup: CDR1 LNHNV, CDR2 YYDKDF (reference sequence). The CDR3 spans 14 residues. Trimming shortened V by 6 bases and J by 1 base, and 12 bases separated the two germline ends.